What follows is one T cell receptor (beta chain) and its context. Its antigen is currently unknown. The data are from a study of cytomegalovirus exposure and HLA in healthy donors. The study, taken as a whole, reports: Across donors, sequencing depth was assumed by presence/absence analyses to be roughly uniform. A link between a missense DCLRE1C variant and TCR beta V- and J-gene trimming emerged from a later analysis. Within an earlier analysis, most TCR beta V segments proved productive either about 87% or about 30% of the time.

Amplification used 60 Vbeta primers and 13 Jbeta primers. Per the authors' pipeline: The authors later counted 75 million to 90 million unique TCR beta chains, approximately 12 million of them shared. Assay used: immunoSEQ multiplex PCR; TCRdb lists only in-frame clones, some missing. The V and J calls and the clone size are those of that table, but D and trimming were determined from the DNA. Here the sample spans some 200,000 clones, about 81% being singletons. Germline V gene lookup returns CDR1 SNHLY and CDR2 FYNNEI. Trimming pared 9 bases from V and 1 base from J, leaving 11 bases between. The CDR3 consists of 13 residues.

The receptor comes from a woman aged 50 to 60 in good health and CMV-seropositive. Specimen: PBMCs. The chain has TRBV2 and TRBJ2-3; D is unclear. CDR3 in amino acids: CASKRSGTDTQYF. DNA of the CDR3: TGTGCCAGTAAGCGCTCGGGCACAGATACGCAGTATTTT.